This passage covers 29 T cell receptor beta chains from one sample sequenced in a study of response to subunit inactivated influenza vaccine. TCRdb re-derived calls from the RT-PCR reads in MiXCR, one entry per CDR3 protein. This repertoire shows roughly 670,000 distinct CDR3 sequences, around 15% found once; its top ten account for roughly 7.6%. The sample in question was PBMCs from blood, obtained around 15 days before vaccination. The receptors derive from a man between 45 and 60 years old who received an inactivated influenza vaccine.

This sequence joins TRBV28 and TRBJ2-7; a weak D match, TRBD2 (6 bases). Germline values: CDR1 MDHEN, CDR2 SYDVKM. Trimming cost V 4 bases and J 6 bases, with 13 bases left between them. CDR3 length: 13 amino acids. The CDR3 loop is CASSSGLRGEQYF. The CDR3 DNA reads as TGTGCCAGCAGTTCGGGACTTCGGGGCGAGCAGTACTTC.

Only a few counts were recorded for this clonotype. The rearrangement joins TRBV30 to TRBJ2-7, with TRBD1 identical over 8 bases. Trimming cost V 8 bases and J 3 bases; bases outside gene matches: 3. Germline V gene data show CDR1 as GTSNPN and CDR2 as SVGIG (reference sequence). This CDR3 spans 11 amino acids. The CDR3 DNA reads as TGTGCCAACGACAGGGGCTACGAGCAGTACTTC. Its translation: CANDRGYEQYF.

This chain links TRBV5-1 with TRBJ1-1, with 11 positions matching TRBD1. The CDR3 is 16 residues long. Germline V gene sequence: CDR1 SGHRS, CDR2 YFSETQ. V dropped 7 bases and J dropped 0; count of bases not matched to a gene: 8. This chain's CDR3 is CASGTGGPSMNTEAFF. The CDR3 DNA is TGCGCCAGCGGGACAGGGGGTCCCTCGATGAACACTGAAGCTTTCTTT.

The chain uses TRBV7-2 and TRBJ2-3, with D possibly called TRBD1 or TRBD2 (5 bases each). CDR3 length: 15 residues. V gave up 5 bases and J gave up 9 bases, with 21 bases separating them. Germline V gene lookup returns CDR1 SGHTA and CDR2 FQGNSA. DNA for the CDR3: TGTGCCAGCAGCAAAGGGGCCCGAGGGGTTGACACGCAGTATTTT. It is translated as CASSKGARGVDTQYF.

The chain carries TRBV24-1 and TRBJ2-7; 7 bases agree with TRBD1. V was pared by 8 bases and J by 2 bases, with 17 bases of the junction left unmatched. The CDR3 loop spans 17 amino acids. The V gene's germline CDR1 is KGHDR and CDR2 SFDVKD. The CDR3 sequence: CATTPQTGKSRTYEQYF. The DNA for the CDR3 is TGTGCCACCACTCCCCAGACAGGGAAAAGCCGAACCTACGAGCAGTACTTC.

This clonotype was seen a handful of times. The chain joins TRBV29-1 to TRBJ2-7; 7 nucleotides match TRBD1. From germline, CDR1 is SQVTM and CDR2 ANQGSEA. This CDR3 region has 11 residues. Trimming removed 6 bases from V and 7 bases from J; junction bases left unmatched: 6. CDR3 amino acids: CSVGSQGEQYF. The CDR3 region has the DNA TGCAGCGTAGGGTCACAGGGGGAGCAGTACTTC.

J is TRBJ1-6 and V is TRBV12-3 or TRBV12-4; D possibly corresponds to TRBD1 (6 bases). Trimming took 2 bases from V and 8 from J, leaving 13 bases between them. The CDR3 is 15 residues long. This CDR3 is CASSLSGGHDSPLHF. The CDR3 nucleotides are TGTGCCAGCAGTTTATCGGGGGGGCACGATTCACCCCTCCACTTT.

This clonotype was seen a handful of times. The CDR3 sequence: CASSNRGQGTGELFF. The CDR3, as DNA: TGTGCCAGCAGCAATAGGGGACAGGGGACCGGGGAGCTGTTTTTT. This chain links TRBV7-6 with TRBJ2-2; 10 positions match TRBD1. Germline V gives CDR1 SGHVS, CDR2 FNYEAQ. J lost 5 bases, V lost 5 bases, and 5 bases had no gene match. CDR3 size: 15 residues.

This clonotype has ten or more counts. This chain joins TRBV20-1 and TRBJ2-1, with D uncertain. The CDR3 is made up of 11 amino acids. CDR1 and CDR2 (germline): DFQATT, SNEGSKA (reference sequence). The V and J ends lost 1 base and 6 bases respectively, with 4 bases between them. CDR3 loop: CSARGGNEQFF. The CDR3 DNA is TGCAGTGCTAGAGGTGGCAATGAGCAGTTCTTC.

This clonotype was observed a few times. The chain links TRBV10-3 to TRBJ2-2, with 9 positions matching TRBD1. The CDR3 runs to 14 residues. V was clipped by 6 bases and J by 5 bases; unmatched bases: 4. Per the germline V gene, CDR1 is ENHRY and CDR2 is SYGVKD. The CDR3 is CAIRPGTGTGELFF. Here the CDR3 DNA reads TGTGCCATCAGACCCGGGACAGGGACCGGGGAGCTGTTTTTT.

Only a few counts were recorded for this clonotype. The chain carries TRBV20-1 and TRBJ1-2; D is ambiguous. CDR1 and CDR2 from the germline V gene are DFQATT and SNEGSKA (reference sequence). Trimming took 1 base from V and 2 from J, leaving 8 bases between them. The CDR3 spans 13 residues. CDR3 coding DNA: TGCAGTGCTAGAGTACTGGGGAACTATGGCTACACCTTC. Protein sequence: CSARVLGNYGYTF.

The chain is built from TRBV6-2 or TRBV6-3 and TRBJ2-2, with 8 positions matching TRBD1. The germline V gene has CDR1 MNHEY and CDR2 SVGEGT. The CDR3 runs to 15 residues. V lost 7 bases, J lost 6 bases, and 10 bases stayed unmatched. Here the CDR3 DNA reads TGTGCCAGCACCCAGACAGGGGTGGGACCCGGGGAGCTGTTTTTT. As protein: CASTQTGVGPGELFF.

In its sample, this clonotype was seen many times. V is TRBV20-1 and J is TRBJ2-7, with 11 bases identical to TRBD1. J was trimmed by 3 bases and V by 6 bases; bases with no gene match: 7. CDR1 DFQATT and CDR2 SNEGSKA come from the germline V gene (reference sequence). This CDR3 has 14 residues. The CDR3 here is CSATRTGGNYEQYF. CDR3 nucleotides: TGCAGTGCGACCAGGACAGGGGGCAACTACGAGCAGTACTTC.

This clonotype occurred a few times. The chain recombines TRBV19 with TRBJ2-7, with TRBD1 matching over 9 bases. The V gene end was trimmed by 7 bases and the J gene end by 6 bases; junction bases not matched to a gene: 7. Germline V gives CDR1 LNHDA, CDR2 SQIVND (reference sequence). The CDR3 is made up of 13 amino acids. This CDR3 reads CASTGTGWSEQYF. The DNA for the CDR3 is TGTGCCAGTACCGGGACAGGGTGGTCCGAGCAGTACTTC.

The sample holds a few counts of this clonotype. The chain employs TRBV5-1 and TRBJ1-1, with D unresolved. V was trimmed by 4 bases and J by 3 bases, leaving 19 bases between them. Germline CDR1 SGHRS, CDR2 YFSETQ. The CDR3 runs 16 residues. The CDR3 loop is CASSPVDGRGDTEAFF. CDR3 sequence (DNA): TGCGCCAGCAGCCCCGTCGACGGCCGTGGGGACACTGAAGCTTTCTTT.

This clonotype was observed a handful of times. V and J are TRBV28 and TRBJ2-7; D gene ambiguous. Germline V gene lookup returns CDR1 MDHEN and CDR2 SYDVKM. V lost 3 bases, J lost 3 bases, and 12 bases lay in between. The CDR3 has 14 amino acids. In DNA form, the CDR3 reads TGTGCCAGCAGTTTCCTTTTAATACGCTACGAGCAGTACTTC. This gives the protein CASSFLLIRYEQYF.

This clonotype was counted many times. The V and J genes are TRBV4-1 and TRBJ2-5; TRBD2 agrees at 11 bases. Germline-derived CDR1 and CDR2 are MGHRA and YSYEKL. The CDR3 is 17 residues long. Trimming removed 0 bases from V and 5 bases from J; junction bases left unmatched: 8. The CDR3 coding sequence is TGCGCCAGCAGCCAAGAGGCTAGCGGGAGGCCTGATGAGACCCAGTACTTC. It codes for CASSQEASGRPDETQYF.

This clonotype was detected ten times or more. This may be a read error: a much more frequent sequence differs by one nucleotide. This chain uses TRBV11-2 with TRBJ2-5; 7 bases map to TRBD1. V dropped 5 bases and J dropped 2; count of bases not matched to a gene: 5. The CDR3 length is 14 residues. Germline V CDR1 and CDR2: SGHAT, FQNNGV. CDR3 region: CASSPGQRQETQYF. The CDR3 region has the DNA TGTGCCAGCAGCCCGGGACAGCGACAAGAGACCCAGTACTTC.

This clonotype has more than one count but fewer than ten. The gene calls are TRBV24-1 and TRBJ2-1; D possibly uses TRBD1 or TRBD2 (5 bases each). This CDR3 has 13 residues. The germline V gene encodes CDR1 KGHDR and CDR2 SFDVKD. V dropped 9 bases and J dropped 5 bases, with 13 bases sitting between them. The CDR3 sequence: CATGIGGNNEQFF. In nucleotides, the CDR3 is TGTGCCACCGGGATTGGGGGTAACAATGAGCAGTTCTTC.

This clonotype was observed many times. The chain uses TRBV18 and TRBJ2-2, with D possibly matching TRBD1 (6 bases). The CDR3 has 15 amino acids. V was cut by 6 bases and J by 6 bases, with 17 bases left in between. Germline CDR1 KGHSH, CDR2 LQKENI. The CDR3 nucleotides read TGTGCCAGCTCGCTGATTTACAGGGCCCCCGGGGAGCTGTTTTTT. It codes for CASSLIYRAPGELFF.

This clonotype was observed a handful of times. The V call is TRBV7-6, the J call TRBJ2-5; D tentatively fits TRBD1 or TRBD2 (5 bases each). V was clipped by 3 bases and J by 5 bases, with 13 bases between them. CDR3 length: 14 amino acids. The germline V gene has CDR1 SGHVS and CDR2 FNYEAQ. CDR3 sequence: CASSLRGARETQYF. The CDR3 DNA reads as TGTGCCAGCAGCTTGAGAGGGGCCCGGGAGACCCAGTACTTC. The whole variable domain, remainder taken from reference TRBV7-6 and TRBJ2-5, is GAGVSQSPRYKVTKRGQDVALRCDPISGHVSLYWYRQALGQGPEFLTYFNYEAQQDKSGLPNDRFSAERPEGSISTLTIQRTEQRDSAMYRCASSLRGARETQYFGPGTRLLVL.

The table lists this clonotype with a few counts. This chain joins TRBV29-1 and TRBJ2-1; 9 positions match TRBD2. CDR1 SQVTM and CDR2 ANQGSEA come from the germline V gene. The CDR3 has 16 residues. V trimming: 1 base; J trimming: 7 bases; junction bases outside the gene matches: 11. CDR3 in DNA: TGCAGCGTTGAAGGGACTAGCGAAAGTAGGTCGAATGAGCAGTTCTTC. This sequence encodes CSVEGTSESRSNEQFF.

The sample holds a few counts of this clonotype. This rearrangement joins TRBV3-1 to TRBJ2-6; D gene ambiguous. The germline V gene encodes CDR1 LGHDT and CDR2 YNNKEL (reference sequence). The V gene lost 2 bases and the J gene lost 4 bases, with 6 bases spanning the gap. This CDR3 comprises 14 residues. DNA of the CDR3: TGTGCCAGCAGCCAATTTTCGGGGGCCAACGTCCTGACTTTC. Translating it yields CASSQFSGANVLTF. Full variable domain (remainder filled in from reference TRBV3-1 and TRBJ2-6): DTAVSQTPKYLVTQMGNDKSIKCEQNLGHDTMYWYKQDSKKFLKIMFSYNNKELIINETVPNRFSPKSPDKAHLNLHINSLELGDSAVYFCASSQFSGANVLTFGAGSRLTVL.

In its sample, this clonotype was seen a few times. J is TRBJ1-1 and V is TRBV19; D uncertain. CDR3 length: 13 amino acids. Per germline, CDR1 LNHDA and CDR2 SQIVND (reference sequence). V lost 4 bases and J 2 bases, leaving 8 bases between the germline ends. The CDR3 reads CASSNISNTEAFF. The DNA for the CDR3 is TGTGCCAGTAGTAACATCAGTAACACTGAAGCTTTCTTT.

The DNA of the CDR3 is TGTGCCAGCAGCTGGGACAGGGAAACGCAGTATTTT. It specifies CASSWDRETQYF. The rearrangement joins TRBV7-8 to TRBJ2-3; 9 bases line up with TRBD1. The germline V gene encodes CDR1 SGHVS and CDR2 FQNEAQ. There are 12 residues in the CDR3. The junction had 2 bases not matched to a gene; V was cut back by 4 bases and J by 9 bases.

This chain connects TRBV4-2 to TRBJ1-3, with no clear D. This CDR3 has 15 amino acids. Per the germline V gene, CDR1 is LGHNA and CDR2 is YNFKEQ. Trimming shortened V by 1 base and J by 0 bases, and 7 bases separated the two germline ends. As DNA, the CDR3 is TGTGCCAGCAGCCAAGGGGCGAGCTCTGGAAACACCATATATTTT. Protein product: CASSQGASSGNTIYF.

V and J are TRBV24-1 and TRBJ2-1; 10 nucleotides line up with TRBD2. From germline, CDR1 is KGHDR and CDR2 SFDVKD. The CDR3 covers 16 residues. Trimming took 2 bases from V and 2 from J; bases not matched to a gene: 2. CDR3 DNA sequence: TGTGCCACCAGTGATTCCCTAGCGGGAGCCTACAATGAGCAGTTCTTC. It is translated as CATSDSLAGAYNEQFF.

This clonotype was seen many times. The J gene is TRBJ2-3, the V gene TRBV27; D not resolved. Between the trimmed V and J ends, which lost 6 bases and 2 bases, there was a span of 18 bases. The germline V gene encodes CDR1 MNHEY and CDR2 SMNVEV (reference sequence). The CDR3 spans 16 residues. This chain's CDR3 is CASSLLLPRVTDTQYF. In nucleotides, the CDR3 is TGTGCCAGCAGCCTTCTTTTGCCAAGGGTCACAGATACGCAGTATTTT.

There are a few counts of this clonotype. The chain combines TRBV20-1 with TRBJ1-2; D is perhaps TRBD1 (5 bases). The CDR3 runs 12 residues. Germline CDR1 is DFQATT and CDR2 is SNEGSKA (reference sequence). Trimming shortened V by 7 bases and J by 6 bases, and 15 bases separated the two germline ends. CDR3 sequence (DNA): TGCAGTGTAGTTCAGGGAAGGAATGGCTACACCTTC. Protein sequence: CSVVQGRNGYTF.